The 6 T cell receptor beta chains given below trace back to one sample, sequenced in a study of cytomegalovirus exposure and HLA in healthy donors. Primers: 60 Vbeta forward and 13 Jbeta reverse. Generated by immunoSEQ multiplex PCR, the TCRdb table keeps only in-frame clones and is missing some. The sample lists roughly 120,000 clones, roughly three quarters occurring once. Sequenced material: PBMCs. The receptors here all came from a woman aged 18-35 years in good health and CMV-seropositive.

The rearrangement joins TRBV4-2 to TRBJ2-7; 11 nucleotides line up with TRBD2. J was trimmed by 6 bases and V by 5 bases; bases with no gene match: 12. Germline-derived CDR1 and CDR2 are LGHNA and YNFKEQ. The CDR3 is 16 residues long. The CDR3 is CASSSRLAGSVAEQYF. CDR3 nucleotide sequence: TGTGCCAGCAGCAGCCGACTAGCGGGAAGTGTCGCCGAGCAGTACTTC.

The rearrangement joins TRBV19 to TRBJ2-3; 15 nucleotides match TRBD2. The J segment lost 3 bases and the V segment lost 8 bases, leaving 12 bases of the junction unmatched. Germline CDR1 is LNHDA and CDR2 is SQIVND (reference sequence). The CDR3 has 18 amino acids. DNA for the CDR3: TGTGCCAGTCGGACTAGCGGGAGGGCCTTCAGTTTGACAGATACGCAGTATTTT. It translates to CASRTSGRAFSLTDTQYF.

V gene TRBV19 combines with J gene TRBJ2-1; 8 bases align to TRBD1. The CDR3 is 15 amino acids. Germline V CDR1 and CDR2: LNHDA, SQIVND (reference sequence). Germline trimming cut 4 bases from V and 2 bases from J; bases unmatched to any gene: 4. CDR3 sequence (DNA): TGTGCCAGTAGTAACAGGGGGAAAACCTACAATGAGCAGTTCTTC. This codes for CASSNRGKTYNEQFF. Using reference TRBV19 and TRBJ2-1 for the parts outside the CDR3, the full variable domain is DGGITQSPKYLFRKEGQNVTLSCEQNLNHDAMYWYRQDPGQGLRLIYYSQIVNDFQKGDIAEGYSVSREKKESFPLTVTSAQKNPTAFYLCASSNRGKTYNEQFFGPGTRLTVL.

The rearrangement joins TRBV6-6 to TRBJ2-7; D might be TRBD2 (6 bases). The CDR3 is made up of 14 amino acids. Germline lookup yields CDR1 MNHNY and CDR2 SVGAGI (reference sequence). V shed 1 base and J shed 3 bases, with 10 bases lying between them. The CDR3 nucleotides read TGTGCCAGCAGTTACTATGGGAGGATCTACGAGCAGTACTTC. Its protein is CASSYYGRIYEQYF.

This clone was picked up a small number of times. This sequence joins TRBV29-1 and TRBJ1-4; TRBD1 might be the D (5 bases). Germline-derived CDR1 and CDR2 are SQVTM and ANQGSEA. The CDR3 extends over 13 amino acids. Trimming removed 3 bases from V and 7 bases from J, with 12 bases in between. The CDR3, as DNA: TGCAGCGTTGAGATAGCAGGGCGTGAAAAACTGTTTTTT. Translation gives CSVEIAGREKLFF.

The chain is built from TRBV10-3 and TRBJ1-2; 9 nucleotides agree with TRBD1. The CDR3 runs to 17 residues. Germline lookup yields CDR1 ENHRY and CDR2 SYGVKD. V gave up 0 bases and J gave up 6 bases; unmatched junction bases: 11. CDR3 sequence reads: CAISESIIRDRENGYTF. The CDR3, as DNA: TGTGCCATCAGTGAGTCGATAATCCGGGACAGGGAAAATGGCTACACCTTC.